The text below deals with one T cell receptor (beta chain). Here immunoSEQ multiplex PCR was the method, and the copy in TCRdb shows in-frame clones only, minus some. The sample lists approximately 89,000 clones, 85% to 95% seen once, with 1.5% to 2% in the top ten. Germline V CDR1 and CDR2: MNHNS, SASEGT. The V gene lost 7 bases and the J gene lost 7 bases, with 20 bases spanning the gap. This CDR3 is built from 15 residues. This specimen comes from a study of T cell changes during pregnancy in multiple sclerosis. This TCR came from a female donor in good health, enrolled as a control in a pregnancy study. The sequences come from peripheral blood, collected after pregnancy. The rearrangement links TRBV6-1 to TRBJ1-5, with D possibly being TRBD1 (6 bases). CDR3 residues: CASTKGGAQVQPQHF. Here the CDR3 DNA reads TGTGCCAGCACCAAGGGGGGGGCGCAGGTCCAGCCCCAGCATTTT.